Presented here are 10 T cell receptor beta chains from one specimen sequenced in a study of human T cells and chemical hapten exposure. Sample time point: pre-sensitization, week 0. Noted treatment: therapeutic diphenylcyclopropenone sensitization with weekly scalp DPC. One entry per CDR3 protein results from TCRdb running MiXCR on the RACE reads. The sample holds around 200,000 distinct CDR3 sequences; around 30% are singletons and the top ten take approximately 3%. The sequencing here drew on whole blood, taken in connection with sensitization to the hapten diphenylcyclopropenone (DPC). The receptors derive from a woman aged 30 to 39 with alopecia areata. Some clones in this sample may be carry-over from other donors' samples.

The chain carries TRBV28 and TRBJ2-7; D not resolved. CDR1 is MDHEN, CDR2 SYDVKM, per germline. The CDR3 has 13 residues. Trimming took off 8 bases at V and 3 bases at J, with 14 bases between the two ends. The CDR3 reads CASPPRAFYEQYF. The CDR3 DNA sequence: TGTGCCAGCCCCCCGCGCGCCTTCTACGAGCAGTACTTC.

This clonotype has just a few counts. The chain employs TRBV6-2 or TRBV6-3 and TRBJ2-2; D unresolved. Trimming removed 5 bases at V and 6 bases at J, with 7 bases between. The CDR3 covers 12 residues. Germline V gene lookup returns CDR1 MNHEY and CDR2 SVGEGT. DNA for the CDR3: TGTGCCAGCAGTCCCCATGCCGGGGAGCTGTTTTTT. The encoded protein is CASSPHAGELFF.

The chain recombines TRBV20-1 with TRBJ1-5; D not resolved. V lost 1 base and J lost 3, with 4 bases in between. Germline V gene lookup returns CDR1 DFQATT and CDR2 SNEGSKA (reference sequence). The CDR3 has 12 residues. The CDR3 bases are TGCAGTGCTAGAGTACCCAATCAGCCCCAGCATTTT. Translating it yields CSARVPNQPQHF.

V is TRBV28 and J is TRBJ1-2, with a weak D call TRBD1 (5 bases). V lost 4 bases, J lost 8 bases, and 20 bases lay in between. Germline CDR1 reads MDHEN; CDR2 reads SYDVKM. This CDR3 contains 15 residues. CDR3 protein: CASSSSTGGSRGYTF. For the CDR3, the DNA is TGTGCCAGCAGTTCATCTACCGGGGGTTCGAGAGGCTACACCTTC.

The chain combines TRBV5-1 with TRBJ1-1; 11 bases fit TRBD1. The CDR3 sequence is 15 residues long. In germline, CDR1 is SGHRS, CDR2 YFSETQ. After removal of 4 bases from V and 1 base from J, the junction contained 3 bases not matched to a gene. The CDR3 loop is CASSPGQGANTEAFF. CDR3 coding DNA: TGCGCCAGCAGCCCTGGACAGGGGGCGAACACTGAAGCTTTCTTT.

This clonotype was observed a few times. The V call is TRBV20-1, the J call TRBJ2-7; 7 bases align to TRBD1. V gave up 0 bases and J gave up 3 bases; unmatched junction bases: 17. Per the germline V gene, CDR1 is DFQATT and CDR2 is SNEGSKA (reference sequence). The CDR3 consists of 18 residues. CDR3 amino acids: CSARDPRIEDRRIYEQYF. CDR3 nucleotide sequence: TGCAGTGCTAGAGATCCCCGAATCGAGGACAGGAGAATCTACGAGCAGTACTTC.

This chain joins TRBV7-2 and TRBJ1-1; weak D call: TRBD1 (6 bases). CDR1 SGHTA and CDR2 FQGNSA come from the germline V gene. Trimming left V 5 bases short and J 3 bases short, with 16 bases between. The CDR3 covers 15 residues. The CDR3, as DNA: TGTGCCAGCAGCCCGAACGGGGGGCTGGACACTGAAGCTTTCTTT. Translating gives CASSPNGGLDTEAFF.

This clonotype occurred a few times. The CDR3 sequence is CASSVTDGPMNTEAFF. Written as DNA, the CDR3 is TGTGCCAGCAGTGTCACGGACGGCCCTATGAACACTGAAGCTTTCTTT. This chain uses TRBV9 with TRBJ1-1; D gene unclear. The V and J ends lost 5 bases and 0 bases respectively, with 17 bases between them. Germline V gene data show CDR1 as SGDLS and CDR2 as YYNGEE. The CDR3 is 16 amino acids.

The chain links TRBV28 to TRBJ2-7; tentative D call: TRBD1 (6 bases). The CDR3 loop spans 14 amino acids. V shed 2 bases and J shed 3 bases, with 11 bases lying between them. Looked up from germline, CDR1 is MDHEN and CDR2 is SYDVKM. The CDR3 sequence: CASSLMLDSYEQYF. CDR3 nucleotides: TGTGCCAGCAGTTTAATGTTGGACAGCTACGAGCAGTACTTC.

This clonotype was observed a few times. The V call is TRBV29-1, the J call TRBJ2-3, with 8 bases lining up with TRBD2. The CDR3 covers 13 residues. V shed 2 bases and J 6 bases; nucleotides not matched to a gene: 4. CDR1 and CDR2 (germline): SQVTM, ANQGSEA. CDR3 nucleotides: TGCAGCGTTGAAATAGCGGGAAGGGATACGCAGTATTTT. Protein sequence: CSVEIAGRDTQYF.